This T cell receptor beta chain was captured by sequencing in a study of T-cell memory formation after mild COVID-19 (dated by TCRdb to 2020 to 2023). A note on the overall study: TCR sequence clusters from the two donors were found to be largely donor specific. In a couple of donors, T-cell clones that expanded and contracted after mild COVID-19 were followed by sequencing TCRalpha and TCRbeta repertoires longitudinally. The cohort was made up of two young adult volunteers, one female and one male, who were previously healthy.

On this clonotype: No antigen is known for it. One base away there is no much larger clone; base qualities are not given.

The run used an Illumina NovaSeq 6000. Using 5'RACE with constant-segment primers, TCRalpha and TCRbeta cDNA libraries were constructed, with sample barcodes and unique molecular identifiers added in the process. Trizol reagent was used to extract RNA from every sample. Library amplification was performed in two PCR steps, and a second sample barcode and Illumina TruSeq adapters were introduced in the second step. Libraries were sequenced on an Illumina NovaSeq with 2 x 150 bp paired-end reads. In the authors' own workflow: With migec v1.2.7, reads were demultiplexed and then collapsed into UMI-guided consensus sequences. With mixcr v2.1.11, UMI consensuses were aligned to TRA and TRB V and J templates and assembled into clonotypes. A clonotype was counted as expanded or contracted only if both edgeR and NoisET called the change significant, with noise models trained on biological replicates. edgeR calls used a false discovery rate-adjusted p below 0.01 and a log2 fold-change threshold of 1. As an exploratory analysis of dynamics, max-normalized trajectories of the 1000 most abundant clonotypes were examined with PCA combined with hierarchical clustering. Separately sequenced CD4+ and CD8+ repertoires were used to assign the CD4 or CD8 phenotype of responding clones. TCRdb took the public reads, trimmed them with fastp at Q25, ran MiXCR for clone calling and kept in-frame beta chains. A single entry per CDR3 protein holds the most common genes and DNA from its merged rows. Here the V and J calls rest on TCRdb's processing, not on the authors' analysis. This sample gives fewer than 400,000 distinct CDR3 sequences in total; 15% to 20% of them show up just once. The ten largest clones represent approximately 21% of the sample.

Ficoll-Paque density gradient centrifugation was used to isolate PBMCs. Overall study results and their limits: Contracting CD4+ clones were located mainly in the CM and EM memory subsets, whereas CD8+ clones were found to be enriched in EMRA. Whether the second-wave clones peaking on day 37 were SARS-CoV-2 specific was not confirmed. The study included only a couple of mild cases, and larger cohorts that include severe cases with pre-infection samples were judged to be necessary. Balanced CD4/CD8 phenotypes were observed for clones contracting from day 15 to 85, whereas a bias towards CD4+ was observed for a second wave of clones expanding from day 15 to 37. The detection of some responding clones in pre-infection memory suggests that pre-existing cross-reactive memory T cells joined the SARS-CoV-2 response.

After removal of 7 bases from V and 10 bases from J, the junction retains 12 bases not matched to a gene. The CDR3 starts with the cysteine, ends with the phenylalanine, and has 13 residues. This entry keeps only the CDR3 DNA: 39 bases, framed from base 1. The germline V gene encodes CDR1 DFQATT and CDR2 SNEGSKA (reference sequence). The clonotype originates from a man younger than 30 who had mild COVID-19 (a few samples of this study predate the infection). The sample titles of this study are shuffled in the database, so cell type and time point are left out; the donor was told from shared clones. This chain joins TRBV20-1 to TRBJ1-4; a stretch of 7 junction bases matches TRBD1. The sequenced sample was PBMCs or a T cell subset sorted from them (not recorded which). The CDR3 region reads CSDPRGPHGKLFF. The DNA sequence reads TGCAGTGATCCAAGGGGGCCGCACGGAAAACTGTTTTTT.